A selection of T cell receptor beta chains follows, all from one sample in a study of glioma-infiltrating T cells. TCRdb reprocessed the multiplex PCR reads with MiXCR, giving one entry per CDR3 protein. The repertoire holds some 160,000 distinct CDR3 sequences, with more than 35% as singletons. Sequencing was done on a sample of glioma tissue, nonneoplastic brain tissue, or PBMCs (not recorded which). These receptors all stem from a human donor with low-grade glioma or glioblastoma, undergoing nonglioma brain surgery, or in good health (not recorded which). Both conserved end residues are part of each CDR3. The D gene is left open where the match is weak. Some rows mark clone size as missing; the rest say once, few, many or name a class of expanded clone.

>TRBJ2-2|TRBV27|14|-|many
TGTGCCAGCAGTTTGGGGAAAAACACCGGGGAGCTGTTTTTT
CASSLGKNTGELFF
>TRBJ1-1|TRBV3-1|13|-|-
TGTGCCAGAAGCCAACAACTGAACACTGAAGCTTTCTTT
CARSQQLNTEAFF
>TRBJ1-5|TRBV2|14|-|-
TGTGCCAGCAGCCGGGCCAAGGGAAATCAGCCCCAGCATTTT
CASSRAKGNQPQHF
>TRBJ2-1|TRBV27|13|TRBD2|many
TGTGCCAGCACCTCCGGCGGGGGCAATGAGCAGTTCTTC
CASTSGGGNEQFF
>TRBJ2-1|TRBV28|13|-|-
TGTGCCAGCGGGGGGGCGGGCTACAATGAGCAGTTCTTC
CASGGAGYNEQFF
>TRBJ2-5|TRBV2|12|-|-
TGTGACAGCAGGTCGGGCAGAGAGACCAAGTACTTC
CDSRSGRETKYF
>TRBJ2-1|TRBV27|16|TRBD1|medium-sized
TGTGCCAGCAGTACTCGACAGGGGAGCTCCTACAATGAGCAGTTCTTC
CASSTRQGSSYNEQFF
>TRBJ2-7|TRBV6-1|12|-|-
TGTGCCAGCAGCCAAGTGCCGGGCGAGCAGTACTTC
CASSQVPGEQYF
>TRBJ1-5|TRBV20-1|14|-|many
TGCAGTGCCGCGACGGACCTAGGCAATCAGCCCCAGCATTTT
CSAATDLGNQPQHF
>TRBJ1-2|TRBV2|12|-|many
TGTGCCAGCTCCAGTAATTCCTATGGCTACACCTTC
CASSSNSYGYTF
>TRBJ1-1|TRBV12-3/TRBV12-4|15|-|-
TGTGCCAGCAGTATCGGGAATGTGGGTAACACTGAAGCTTACTTT
CASSIGNVGNTEAYF
>TRBJ2-7|TRBV29-1|14|-|few
TGCAGCGTTGAGGAGCCACCGAACTCCTACGAGCAGTACTTC
CSVEEPPNSYEQYF
>TRBJ1-1|TRBV28|16|-|many
TGTGCCAGCAGTCCGGCCCGGGGGGGAAGAAACACTGAAGCTTTCTTT
CASSPARGGRNTEAFF
>TRBJ2-3|TRBV6-1|13|TRBD2|many
TGTGCCAGCAGTGAATCGGGAGGGGCTACGCAGTATTTT
CASSESGGATQYF
>TRBJ1-4|TRBV28|14|-|once
TGTGCCATCCGGCTCGGACAGTCTCATGAAAAACTGTTTTTT
CAIRLGQSHEKLFF
>TRBJ2-3|TRBV27|17|TRBD1|many
TGTGCCAGCAGTTCCTATATACAGGGGCCTAGCACAGATACGCAGTATTTT
CASSSYIQGPSTDTQYF
>TRBJ2-3|TRBV5-1|16|TRBD2|few
TGCGCCAGCAGCACTTCTAGCGGGAGTGTGCAAGATACGCAGTATTTT
CASSTSSGSVQDTQYF
>TRBJ1-1|TRBV12-5|13|-|many
TGTGCTAGTCTTCTTGGGCCGGCCACTGAAGCTTTCTTT
CASLLGPATEAFF
>TRBJ2-1|TRBV3-1|13|-|-
TGTGCCAGCAGCCAAGTGCAGGGTTTTGATCAGTTCTTC
CASSQVQGFDQFF
>TRBJ1-1|TRBV2|13|-|once
TGTGCCAGCAGTGGGCATATTAACACTGAAGCTTTCTTT
CASSGHINTEAFF
>TRBJ2-1|TRBV7-9|16|TRBD2|many
TGTGCCAGCAGCTTAGCGGGACTAGCGGGAGGGAATGAGCAGTTCTTC
CASSLAGLAGGNEQFF
>TRBJ2-7|TRBV28|15|-|many
TGTGCCAGCAGTTTAATTCTAGCGCCCGTTTACGAGCAGTACTTC
CASSLILAPVYEQYF
>TRBJ2-5|TRBV20-1|13|-|many
TGCAGTGCTAGGTTGCAGCCAGAAGAGACCCAGTACTTC
CSARLQPEETQYF
>TRBJ2-7|TRBV29-1|11|-|-
TGCAGCGCCGGGACTCTTTCCGAGCAGTACTTC
CSAGTLSEQYF
>TRBJ2-1|TRBV19|16|-|many
TGTGCCAGTAGTCACAGTCCAGTGAGCTCCTACAATGAGCAGTTCTTC
CASSHSPVSSYNEQFF
>TRBJ2-5|TRBV2|12|-|many
TGTGCCAGTACGAGCGCCCTAGAGACCCAGTACTTC
CASTSALETQYF
>TRBJ1-2|TRBV14|17|-|few
TGTGCCAGCAGCCCGACCCTATGGCAGGAGGCTAACTATGGCTACACCTTC
CASSPTLWQEANYGYTF
>TRBJ2-5|TRBV15|15|-|-
TGTGCCACCAGCCCCCCTACAGGGGGGGCACCGACCCAGTACTTC
CATSPPTGGAPTQYF
>TRBJ1-5|TRBV15|14|-|many
TGTGCCACCAGCAGAGACTGGGCAGATCAGCCCCAGCATTTT
CATSRDWADQPQHF
>TRBJ1-5|TRBV5-1|14|-|-
TGCGCCAGCAGCTTGGGGGGGGGCAATCAGCCCGAGCATTTT
CASSLGGGNQPEHF
>TRBJ2-4|TRBV19|15|-|-
TGTGCCAGTAGTTCCCTCCAGGTAGTGGGAAACATTCAGTACTTC
CASSSLQVVGNIQYF
>TRBJ2-7|TRBV4-1|15|TRBD1|-
TGCGCCAGCAGCCAACCGGGACAGGGGGTCCACGAGCAGAACTTC
CASSQPGQGVHEQNF
>TRBJ1-6|TRBV2|14|-|many
TGTGCCAGCAGTGGGGGACAAAAGATTTCACCCCTCCACTTT
CASSGGQKISPLHF
>TRBJ2-7|TRBV28|15|TRBD1|-
TGTGCCAGCAGGACTCCTTCCAGGGGGCGGGACGAGCAGTACTTC
CASRTPSRGRDEQYF